These 4 T cell receptor beta chains were sequenced from one sample in a study of blood T cells in healthy people across ages. Alongside a J-beta primer mix, a sample-barcoded 5' primer served in a second PCR lasting roughly 6 to 11 cycles. TCRdb itself ran the 5' RACE reads through MiXCR, one entry per CDR3 protein. This table holds 650,000 to 800,000 distinct CDR3 sequences, approximately 48% found once. Sequencing used blood. These receptors were collected from a man between 60 and 70 years old in good health.

This clonotype was counted only a few times. The chain recombines TRBV11-2 with TRBJ2-7, with TRBD2 matching over 9 bases. Trimming cost V 2 bases and J 1 base; bases outside gene matches: 12. This CDR3 spans 18 amino acids. Germline loops: CDR1 SGHAT, CDR2 FQNNGV. The CDR3 sequence: CASSLKRFSGGPSYEQYF. CDR3 sequence (DNA): TGTGCCAGCAGCTTAAAAAGGTTTAGCGGGGGCCCATCCTACGAGCAGTACTTC.

This clonotype appeared many times. The chain is built from TRBV11-2 and TRBJ1-2, with D perhaps matching TRBD1 (6 bases). The CDR3 is 14 amino acids. CDR1 is SGHAT and CDR2 is FQNNGV in the germline V gene. V lost 6 bases and J lost 4, with 15 bases in between. The CDR3 reads CASRPTVQGYGYTF. CDR3 DNA sequence: TGTGCCAGCAGGCCAACGGTACAGGGCTATGGCTACACCTTC.

This clonotype was detected a few times. The CDR3 DNA is TGTGCCAGCAGCCCCACTAGCGGGAGGGGGGAGACCCAGTACTTC. Protein: CASSPTSGRGETQYF. The chain has TRBV6-5 and TRBJ2-5; TRBD2 matches at 13 bases. The V and J ends lost 6 bases and 5 bases, in that order; junction bases with no gene match: 6. CDR1 MNHEY and CDR2 SVGAGI come from the germline V gene. The CDR3 sequence is 15 residues long.

This clonotype has ten or more counts. The chain recombines TRBV20-1 with TRBJ2-1; 10 nucleotides match TRBD2. Germline CDR1 and CDR2: DFQATT and SNEGSKA (reference sequence). This CDR3 region has 14 residues. The V gene end was trimmed by 3 bases and the J gene end by 10 bases; junction bases not matched to a gene: 9. The CDR3 here is CSASSGGPVGEQFF. In DNA form, the CDR3 reads TGCAGTGCTAGTAGCGGGGGGCCGGTAGGGGAGCAGTTCTTC.